This T cell receptor (beta chain) was recorded in a study of T cell responses to AZD1222 COVID-19 vaccine. Study-level results: Dominant at 160-218 and 743-854, vaccine-associated CD4 TCRs also spanned spike.

As for this clone: Its antigen is currently unknown.

The repertoire was sequenced with immunoSEQ multiplex PCR; TCRdb's copy has only in-frame clones and lacks some. Of 180,000 or so clones in the sample, roughly 91% were seen once. The CDR3 has 14 residues. Germline values: CDR1 MDHEN, CDR2 SYDVKM. V was pared by 7 bases and J by 1 base, with 11 bases between. The material was peripheral blood, obtained 28 days after the second AZD1222 dose. The receptor's source is an adult who received the AZD1222 COVID-19 vaccine. The V and J genes are TRBV28 and TRBJ1-5; TRBD1 is a possible D gene (5 bases). Here the CDR3 DNA reads TGTGCCAGCACGGGTCAGGGAAGCAATCAGCCCCAGCATTTT. The encoded protein is CASTGQGSNQPQHF.